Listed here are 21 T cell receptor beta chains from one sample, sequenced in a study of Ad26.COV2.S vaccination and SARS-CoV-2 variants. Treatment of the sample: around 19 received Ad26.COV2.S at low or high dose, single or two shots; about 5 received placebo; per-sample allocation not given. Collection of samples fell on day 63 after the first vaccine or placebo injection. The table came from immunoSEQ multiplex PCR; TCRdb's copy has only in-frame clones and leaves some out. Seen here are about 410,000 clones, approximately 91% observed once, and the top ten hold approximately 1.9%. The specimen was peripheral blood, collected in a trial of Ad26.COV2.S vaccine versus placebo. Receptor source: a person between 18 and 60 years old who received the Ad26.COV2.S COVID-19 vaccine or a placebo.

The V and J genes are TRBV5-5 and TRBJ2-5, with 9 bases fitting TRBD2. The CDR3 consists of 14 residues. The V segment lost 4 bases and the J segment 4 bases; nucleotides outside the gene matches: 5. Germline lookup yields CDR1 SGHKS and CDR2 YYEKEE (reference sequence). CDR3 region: CASSGGRGGETQYF. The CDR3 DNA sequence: TGTGCCAGCAGCGGTGGGCGGGGGGGAGAGACCCAGTACTTC. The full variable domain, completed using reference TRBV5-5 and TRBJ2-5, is DAGVTQSPTHLIKTRGQQVTLRCSPISGHKSVSWYQQVLGQGPQFIFQYYEKEERGRGNFPDRFSARQFPNYSSELNVNALLLGDSALYLCASSGGRGGETQYFGPGTRLLVL.

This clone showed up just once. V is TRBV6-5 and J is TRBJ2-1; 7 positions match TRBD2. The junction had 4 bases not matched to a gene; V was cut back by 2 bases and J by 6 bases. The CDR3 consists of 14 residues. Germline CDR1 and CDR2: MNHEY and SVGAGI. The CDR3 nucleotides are TGTGCCAGCAGTTACGGGGGGGGTAGCAATGAGCAGTTCTTC. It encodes CASSYGGGSNEQFF.

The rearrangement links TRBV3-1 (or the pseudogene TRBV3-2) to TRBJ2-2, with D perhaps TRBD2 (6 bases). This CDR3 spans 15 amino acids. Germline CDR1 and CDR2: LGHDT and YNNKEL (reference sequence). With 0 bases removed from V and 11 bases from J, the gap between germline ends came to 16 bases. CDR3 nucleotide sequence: TGTGCCAGCAGCCAAGACCGTTTGCGGGGAGGAGAGCTGTTTTTT. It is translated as CASSQDRLRGGELFF.

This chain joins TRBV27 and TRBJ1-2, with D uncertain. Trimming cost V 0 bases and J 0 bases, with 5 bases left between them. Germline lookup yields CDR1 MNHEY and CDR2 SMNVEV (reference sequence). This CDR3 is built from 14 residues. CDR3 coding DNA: TGTGCCAGCAGTTTATCCCACTCTAACTATGGCTACACCTTC. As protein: CASSLSHSNYGYTF.

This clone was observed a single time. CDR3 sequence (DNA): TGCGCCAGCAGCTCCCGCGGGTTCTTTGGGGCCAACGTCCTGACTTTC. It yields the protein CASSSRGFFGANVLTF. This chain links TRBV5-1 with TRBJ2-6, with D possibly being TRBD2 (5 bases). The CDR3 runs to 16 residues. Trimming removed 3 bases at V and 3 bases at J, with 13 bases between. Germline V gene data show CDR1 as SGHRS and CDR2 as YFSETQ.

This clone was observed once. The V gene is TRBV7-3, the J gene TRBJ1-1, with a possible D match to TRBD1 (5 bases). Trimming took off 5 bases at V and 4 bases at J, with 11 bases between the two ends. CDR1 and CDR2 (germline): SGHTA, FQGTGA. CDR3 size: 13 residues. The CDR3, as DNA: TGTGCCAGCAGCCCCCCCGGGGCCACTGAAGCTTTCTTT. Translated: CASSPPGATEAFF. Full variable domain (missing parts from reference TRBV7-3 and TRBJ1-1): GAGVSQTPSNKVTEKGKYVELRCDPISGHTALYWYRQSLGQGPEFLIYFQGTGAADDSGLPNDRFFAVRPEGSVSTLKIQRTERGDSAVYLCASSPPGATEAFFGQGTRLTVV.

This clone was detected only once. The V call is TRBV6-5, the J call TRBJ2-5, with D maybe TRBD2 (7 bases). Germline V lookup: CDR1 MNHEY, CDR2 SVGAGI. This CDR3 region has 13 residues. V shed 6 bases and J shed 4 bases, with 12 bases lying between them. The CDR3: CASRGGGRETQYF. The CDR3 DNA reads TGTGCCAGCAGGGGAGGGGGTAGAGAGACCCAGTACTTC.

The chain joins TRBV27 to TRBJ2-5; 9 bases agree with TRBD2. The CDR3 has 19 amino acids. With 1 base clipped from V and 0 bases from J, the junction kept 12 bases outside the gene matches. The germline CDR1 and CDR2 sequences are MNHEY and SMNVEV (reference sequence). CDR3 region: CASSLYAAGGSTYQETQYF. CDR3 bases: TGTGCCAGCAGTTTATATGCAGCGGGAGGCTCCACGTACCAAGAGACCCAGTACTTC.

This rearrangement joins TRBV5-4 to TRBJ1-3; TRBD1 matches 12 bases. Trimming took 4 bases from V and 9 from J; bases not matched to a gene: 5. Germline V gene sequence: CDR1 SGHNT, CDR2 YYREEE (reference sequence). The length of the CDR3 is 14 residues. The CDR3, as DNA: TGTGCCAGCAGCCCGGGACAGGGGGCGGTCACCATATATTTT. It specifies CASSPGQGAVTIYF. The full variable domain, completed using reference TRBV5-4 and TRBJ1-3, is ETGVTQSPTHLIKTRGQQVTLRCSSQSGHNTVSWYQQALGQGPQFIFQYYREEENGRGNFPPRFSGLQFPNYSSELNVNALELDDSALYLCASSPGQGAVTIYFGEGSWLTVV.

CDR3 nucleotides: TGTGCCAGCAGCCGCCGGACAGGGATACCGATAGGCAATCAGCCCCAGCATTTT. Its translation: CASSRRTGIPIGNQPQHF. The J gene is TRBJ1-5, the V gene TRBV3-1 (or the pseudogene TRBV3-2), with TRBD1 matching over 8 bases. The J segment lost 2 bases and the V segment lost 4 bases, leaving 13 bases of the junction unmatched. The V gene's germline CDR1 is LGHDT and CDR2 YNNKEL (reference sequence). The CDR3 loop spans 18 amino acids.

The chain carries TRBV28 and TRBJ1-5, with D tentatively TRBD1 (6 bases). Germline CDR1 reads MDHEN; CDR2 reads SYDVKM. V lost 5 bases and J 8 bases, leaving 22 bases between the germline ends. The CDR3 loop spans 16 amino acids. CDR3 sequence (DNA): TGTGCCAGCAGTCAACTGGGGGCCGCAGCCCGGGAGCCCCAGCATTTT. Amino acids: CASSQLGAAAREPQHF.

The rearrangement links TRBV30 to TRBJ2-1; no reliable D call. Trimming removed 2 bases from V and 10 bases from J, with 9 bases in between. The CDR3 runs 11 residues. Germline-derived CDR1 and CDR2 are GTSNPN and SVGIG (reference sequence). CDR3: CAWSPLQEQFF. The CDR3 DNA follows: TGTGCCTGGAGTCCGCTACAGGAGCAGTTCTTC.

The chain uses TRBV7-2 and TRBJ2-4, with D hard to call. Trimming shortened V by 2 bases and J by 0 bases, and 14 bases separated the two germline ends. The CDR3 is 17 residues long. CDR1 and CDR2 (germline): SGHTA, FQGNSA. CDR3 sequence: CASSLQFGRLAKNIQYF. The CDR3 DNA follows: TGTGCCAGCAGCTTACAGTTTGGCAGACTAGCCAAAAACATTCAGTACTTC.

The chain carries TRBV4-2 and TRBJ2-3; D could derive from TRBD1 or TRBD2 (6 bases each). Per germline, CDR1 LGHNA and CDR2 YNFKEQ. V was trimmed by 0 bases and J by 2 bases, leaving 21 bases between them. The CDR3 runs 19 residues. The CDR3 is CASSQERHTGPGATDTQYF. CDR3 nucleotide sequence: TGTGCCAGCAGCCAAGAGCGCCATACAGGGCCGGGGGCCACAGATACGCAGTATTTT.

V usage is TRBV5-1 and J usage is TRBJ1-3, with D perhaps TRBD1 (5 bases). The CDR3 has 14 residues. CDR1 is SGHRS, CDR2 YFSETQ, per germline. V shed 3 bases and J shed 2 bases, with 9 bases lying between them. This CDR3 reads CASSSGQTGNTIYF. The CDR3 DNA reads TGCGCCAGCAGCTCAGGACAAACTGGAAACACCATATATTTT.

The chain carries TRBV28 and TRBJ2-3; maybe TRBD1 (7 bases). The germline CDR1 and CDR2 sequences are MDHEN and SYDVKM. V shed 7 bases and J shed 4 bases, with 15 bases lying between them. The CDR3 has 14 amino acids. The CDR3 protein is CASTGGGASDTQYF. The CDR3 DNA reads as TGTGCCAGCACAGGAGGGGGCGCGTCAGATACGCAGTATTTT.

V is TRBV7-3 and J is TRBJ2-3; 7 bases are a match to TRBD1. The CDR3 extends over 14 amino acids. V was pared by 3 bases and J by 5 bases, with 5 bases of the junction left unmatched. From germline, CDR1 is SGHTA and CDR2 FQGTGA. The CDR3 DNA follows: TGTGCCAGCAGCTTGACAGGGAAAGGAGATACGCAGTATTTT. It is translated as CASSLTGKGDTQYF.

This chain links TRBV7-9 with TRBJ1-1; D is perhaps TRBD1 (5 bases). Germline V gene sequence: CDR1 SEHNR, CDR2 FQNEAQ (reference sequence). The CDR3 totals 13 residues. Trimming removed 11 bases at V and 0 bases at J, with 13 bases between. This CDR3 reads CAGGGRMNTEAFF. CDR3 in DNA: TGTGCCGGTGGGGGACGGATGAACACTGAAGCTTTCTTT. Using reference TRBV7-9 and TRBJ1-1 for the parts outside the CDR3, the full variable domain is DTGVSQNPRHKITKRGQNVTFRCDPISEHNRLYWYRQTLGQGPEFLTYFQNEAQLEKSRLLSDRFSAERPKGSFSTLEIQRTEQGDSAMYLCAGGGRMNTEAFFGQGTRLTVV.

CDR3 protein: CASSLDWGNTEAFF. The CDR3 bases are TGCGCCAGCAGCTTGGACTGGGGGAACACTGAAGCTTTCTTT. V is TRBV5-1 and J is TRBJ1-1; no definite D call. V lost 0 bases to trimming and J lost 1 base, with 7 bases between them. The germline V gene has CDR1 SGHRS and CDR2 YFSETQ. The CDR3 consists of 14 residues.

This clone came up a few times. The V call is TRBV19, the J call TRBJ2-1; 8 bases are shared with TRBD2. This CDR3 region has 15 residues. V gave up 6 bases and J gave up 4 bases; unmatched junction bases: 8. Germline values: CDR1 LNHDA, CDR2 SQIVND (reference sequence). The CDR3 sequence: CASSGAAGDYNEQFF. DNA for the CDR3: TGTGCCAGTAGCGGAGCAGCGGGAGATTACAATGAGCAGTTCTTC.

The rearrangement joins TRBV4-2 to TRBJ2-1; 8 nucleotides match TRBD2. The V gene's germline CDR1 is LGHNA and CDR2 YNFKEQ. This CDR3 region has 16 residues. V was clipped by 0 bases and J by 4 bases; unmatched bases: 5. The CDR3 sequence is CASSQDGASGYNEQFF. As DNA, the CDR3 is TGTGCCAGCAGCCAAGATGGGGCTAGCGGGTACAATGAGCAGTTCTTC.